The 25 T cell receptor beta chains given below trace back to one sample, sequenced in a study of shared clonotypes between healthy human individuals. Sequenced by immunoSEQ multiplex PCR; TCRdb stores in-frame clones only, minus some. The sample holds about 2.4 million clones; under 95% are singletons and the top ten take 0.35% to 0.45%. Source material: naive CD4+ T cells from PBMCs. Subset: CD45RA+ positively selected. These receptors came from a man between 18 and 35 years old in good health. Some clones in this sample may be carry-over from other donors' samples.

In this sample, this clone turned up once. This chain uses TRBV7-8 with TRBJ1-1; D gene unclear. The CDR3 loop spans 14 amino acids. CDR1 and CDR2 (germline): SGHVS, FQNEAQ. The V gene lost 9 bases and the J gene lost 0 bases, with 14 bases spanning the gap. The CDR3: CASKEGLVNTEAFF. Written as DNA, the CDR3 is TGTGCCAGTAAAGAGGGTTTGGTGAACACTGAAGCTTTCTTT.

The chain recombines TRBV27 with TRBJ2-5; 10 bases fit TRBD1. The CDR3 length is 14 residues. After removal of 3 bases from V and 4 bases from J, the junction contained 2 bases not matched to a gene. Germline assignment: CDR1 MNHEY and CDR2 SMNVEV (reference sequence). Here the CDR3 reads CASSFGTGVETQYF. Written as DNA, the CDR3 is TGTGCCAGCAGTTTTGGGACAGGGGTAGAGACCCAGTACTTC.

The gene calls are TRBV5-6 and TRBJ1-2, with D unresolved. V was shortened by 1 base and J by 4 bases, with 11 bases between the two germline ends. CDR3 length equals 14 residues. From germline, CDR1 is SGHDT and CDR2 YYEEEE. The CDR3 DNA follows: TGTGCCAGCAGCTTGAGTCTCCTCGGCTATGGCTACACCTTC. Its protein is CASSLSLLGYGYTF.

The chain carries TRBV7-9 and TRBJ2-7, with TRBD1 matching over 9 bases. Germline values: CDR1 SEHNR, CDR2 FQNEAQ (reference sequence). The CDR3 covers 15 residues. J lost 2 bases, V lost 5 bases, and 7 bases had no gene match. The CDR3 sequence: CASSGGGTGTYEQYF. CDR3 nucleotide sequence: TGTGCCAGCAGCGGAGGGGGGACAGGGACCTACGAGCAGTACTTC. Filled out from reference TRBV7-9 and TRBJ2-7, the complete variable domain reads DTGVSQNPRHKITKRGQNVTFRCDPISEHNRLYWYRQTLGQGPEFLTYFQNEAQLEKSRLLSDRFSAERPKGSFSTLEIQRTEQGDSAMYLCASSGGGTGTYEQYFGPGTRLTVT.

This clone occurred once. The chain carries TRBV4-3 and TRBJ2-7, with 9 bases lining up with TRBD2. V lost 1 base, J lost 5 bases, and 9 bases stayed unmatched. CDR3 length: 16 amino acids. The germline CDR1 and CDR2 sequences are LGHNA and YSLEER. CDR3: CASSQGGGRAFHEQYF. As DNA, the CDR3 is TGCGCCAGCAGCCAAGGGGGCGGGAGGGCCTTCCACGAGCAGTACTTC.

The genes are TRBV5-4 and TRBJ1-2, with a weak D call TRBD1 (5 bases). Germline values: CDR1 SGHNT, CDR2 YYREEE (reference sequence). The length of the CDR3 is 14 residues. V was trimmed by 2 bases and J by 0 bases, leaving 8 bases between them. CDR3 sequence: CASSFDRTNYGYTF. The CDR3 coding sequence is TGTGCCAGCAGCTTTGACAGAACTAACTATGGCTACACCTTC.

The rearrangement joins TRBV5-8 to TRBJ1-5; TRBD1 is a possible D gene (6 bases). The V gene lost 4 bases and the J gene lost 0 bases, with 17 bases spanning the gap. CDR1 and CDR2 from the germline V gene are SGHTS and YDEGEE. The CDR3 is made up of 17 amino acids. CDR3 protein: CASSRTLTGHSNQPQHF. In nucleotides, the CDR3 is TGTGCCAGCAGCCGAACCTTGACAGGCCATAGCAATCAGCCCCAGCATTTT.

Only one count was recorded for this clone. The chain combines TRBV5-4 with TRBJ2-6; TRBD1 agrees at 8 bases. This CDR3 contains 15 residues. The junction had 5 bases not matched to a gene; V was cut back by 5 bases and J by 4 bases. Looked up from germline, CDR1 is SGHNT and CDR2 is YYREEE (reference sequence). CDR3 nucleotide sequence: TGTGCCAGCAGTCCAGGGGGCGACGGGGCCAACGTCCTGACTTTC. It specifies CASSPGGDGANVLTF.

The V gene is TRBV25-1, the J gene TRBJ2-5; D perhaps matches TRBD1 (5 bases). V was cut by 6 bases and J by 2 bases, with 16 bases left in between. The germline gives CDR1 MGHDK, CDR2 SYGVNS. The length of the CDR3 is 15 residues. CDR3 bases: TGTGCCAGCAGCAATACAGGAGCCCTTCAAGAGACCCAGTACTTC. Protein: CASSNTGALQETQYF.

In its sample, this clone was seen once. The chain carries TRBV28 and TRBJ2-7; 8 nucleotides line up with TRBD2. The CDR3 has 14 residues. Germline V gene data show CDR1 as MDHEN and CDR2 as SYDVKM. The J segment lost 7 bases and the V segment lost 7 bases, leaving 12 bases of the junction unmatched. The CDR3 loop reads CASTSSGGRQEQYF. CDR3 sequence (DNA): TGTGCCAGCACTAGTTCTGGCGGGAGGCAGGAGCAGTACTTC.

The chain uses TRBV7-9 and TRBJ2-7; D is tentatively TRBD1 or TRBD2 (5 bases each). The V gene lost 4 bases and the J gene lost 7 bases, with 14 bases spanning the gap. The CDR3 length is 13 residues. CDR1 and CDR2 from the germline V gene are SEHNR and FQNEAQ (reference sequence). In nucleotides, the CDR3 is TGTGCCAGCAGCTCGGGACCTCCGTGGGAGCAGTACTTC. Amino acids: CASSSGPPWEQYF.

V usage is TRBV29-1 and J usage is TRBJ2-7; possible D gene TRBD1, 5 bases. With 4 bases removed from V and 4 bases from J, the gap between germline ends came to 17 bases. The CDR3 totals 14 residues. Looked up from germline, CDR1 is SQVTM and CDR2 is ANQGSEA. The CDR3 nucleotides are TGCAGCGTTGCTATCTGGACATTAAGATACGAGCAGTACTTC. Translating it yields CSVAIWTLRYEQYF.

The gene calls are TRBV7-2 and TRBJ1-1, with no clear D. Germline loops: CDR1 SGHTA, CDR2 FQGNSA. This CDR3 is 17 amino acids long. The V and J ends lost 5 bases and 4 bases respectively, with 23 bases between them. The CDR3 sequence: CASSTERFRGTSTEAFF. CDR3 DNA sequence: TGTGCCAGCAGCACAGAGAGGTTTCGGGGAACGAGCACTGAAGCTTTCTTT.

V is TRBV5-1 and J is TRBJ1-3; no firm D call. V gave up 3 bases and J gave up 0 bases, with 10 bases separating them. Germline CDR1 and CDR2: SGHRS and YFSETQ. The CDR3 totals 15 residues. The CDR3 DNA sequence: TGCGCCAGCAGCTCGGACGGTTTCTCTGGAAACACCATATATTTT. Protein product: CASSSDGFSGNTIYF.

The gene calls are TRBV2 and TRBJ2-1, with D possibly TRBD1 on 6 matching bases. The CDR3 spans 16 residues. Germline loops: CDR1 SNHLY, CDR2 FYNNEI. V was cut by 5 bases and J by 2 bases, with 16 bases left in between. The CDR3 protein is CASSLIGQRPYNEQFF. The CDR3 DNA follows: TGTGCCAGCAGTCTAATTGGACAGAGACCCTACAATGAGCAGTTCTTC.

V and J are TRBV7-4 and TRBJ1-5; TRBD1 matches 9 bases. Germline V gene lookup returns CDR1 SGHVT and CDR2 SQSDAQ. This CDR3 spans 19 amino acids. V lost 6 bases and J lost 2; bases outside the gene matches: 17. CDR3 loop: CASSTSGQGICSRNQPQHF. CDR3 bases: TGTGCCAGCAGTACATCGGGACAGGGCATCTGTTCGCGCAATCAGCCCCAGCATTTT.

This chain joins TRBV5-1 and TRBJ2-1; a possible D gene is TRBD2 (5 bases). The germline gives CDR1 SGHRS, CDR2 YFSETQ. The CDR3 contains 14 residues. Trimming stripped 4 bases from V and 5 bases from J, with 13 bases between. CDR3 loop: CASSMGSHNNEQFF. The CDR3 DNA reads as TGCGCCAGCAGCATGGGGAGCCATAACAATGAGCAGTTCTTC.

CDR3 residues: CSAETRGEQFF. The CDR3 bases are TGCAGTGCTGAGACCAGAGGTGAGCAGTTCTTC. The V gene is TRBV20-1, the J gene TRBJ2-1; D remains ambiguous. The V end lost 5 bases, the J end lost 9 bases, and 11 bases lay between the germline ends. The germline CDR1 and CDR2 sequences are DFQATT and SNEGSKA (reference sequence). The CDR3 is made up of 11 amino acids.

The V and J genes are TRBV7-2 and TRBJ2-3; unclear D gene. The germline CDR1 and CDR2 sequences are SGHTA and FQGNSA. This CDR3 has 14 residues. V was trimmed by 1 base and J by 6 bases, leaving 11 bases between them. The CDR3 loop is CASSLVRVGDTQYF. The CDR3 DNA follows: TGTGCCAGCAGCTTAGTTAGGGTTGGGGATACGCAGTATTTT. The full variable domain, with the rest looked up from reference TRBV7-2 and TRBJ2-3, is GAGVSQSPSNKVTEKGKDVELRCDPISGHTALYWYRQSLGQGLEFLIYFQGNSAPDKSGLPSDRFSAERTGGSVSTLTIQRTQQEDSAVYLCASSLVRVGDTQYFGPGTRLTVL.

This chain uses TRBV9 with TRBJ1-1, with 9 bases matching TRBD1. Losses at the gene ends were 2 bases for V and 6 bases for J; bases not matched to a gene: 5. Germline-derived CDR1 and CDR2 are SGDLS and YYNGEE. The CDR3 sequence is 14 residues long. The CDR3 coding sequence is TGTGCCAGCAGCGTGTTGGACAGGGGAGCTGAAGCTTTCTTT. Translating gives CASSVLDRGAEAFF.

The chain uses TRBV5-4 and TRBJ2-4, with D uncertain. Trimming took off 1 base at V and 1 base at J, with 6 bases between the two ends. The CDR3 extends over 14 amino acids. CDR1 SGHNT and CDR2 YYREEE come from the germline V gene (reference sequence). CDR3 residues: CASSLRAAKNIQYF. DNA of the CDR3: TGTGCCAGCAGCTTGCGGGCGGCCAAAAACATTCAGTACTTC.

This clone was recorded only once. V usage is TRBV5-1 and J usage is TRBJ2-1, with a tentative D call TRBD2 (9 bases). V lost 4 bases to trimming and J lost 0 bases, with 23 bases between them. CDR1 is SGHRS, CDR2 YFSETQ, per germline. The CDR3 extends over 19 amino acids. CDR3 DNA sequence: TGCGCCAGCAGCGGGGACAGGAGAAGCGGGAGGAGCTCCTACAATGAGCAGTTCTTC. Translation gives CASSGDRRSGRSSYNEQFF.

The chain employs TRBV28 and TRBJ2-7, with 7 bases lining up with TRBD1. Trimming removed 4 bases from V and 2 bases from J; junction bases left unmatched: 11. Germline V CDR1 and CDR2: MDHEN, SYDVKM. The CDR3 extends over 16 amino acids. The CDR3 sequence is CASSSPTGIPTYEQYF. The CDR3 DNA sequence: TGTGCCAGCAGTTCCCCGACAGGGATCCCTACCTACGAGCAGTACTTC.

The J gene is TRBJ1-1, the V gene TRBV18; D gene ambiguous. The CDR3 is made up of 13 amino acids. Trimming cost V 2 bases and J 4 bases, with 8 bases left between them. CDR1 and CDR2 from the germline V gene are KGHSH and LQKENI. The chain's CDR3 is CASSPIVTTEAFF. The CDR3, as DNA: TGTGCCAGCTCACCAATAGTGACCACTGAAGCTTTCTTT.

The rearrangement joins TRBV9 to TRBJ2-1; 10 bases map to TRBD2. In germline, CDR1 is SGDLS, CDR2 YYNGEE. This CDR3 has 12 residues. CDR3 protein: CSSGRGSNEQFF. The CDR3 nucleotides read TGTTCTAGCGGGAGAGGGAGCAATGAGCAGTTCTTC.